This T cell receptor beta chain emerged from a study of brain T cells in children with intractable seizures. Study observations and caveats: Patients' HCMV serostatus was unknown; virus specificity rests on CDR3 similarity alone. Clones missing pre-surgery may reflect undersampling of that blood sample.

Profiling relied on immunoSEQ multiplex PCR, and the TCRdb table lists in-frame clones only, not all of them. The data hold 70,000 to 85,000 clones, with around 91% observed a single time. This clone was seen ten or more times. The antigen remains unidentified. Surgery cases with the highest brain T cell transcript signatures were chosen for sequencing. Before surgery, patients took at least one anti-epileptic drug. Germline CDR1 and CDR2: MNHEY and SVGAGI. V was trimmed by 5 bases and J by 2 bases, leaving 13 bases between them. CDR3 size: 14 residues. The chain recombines TRBV6-5 with TRBJ2-7; D assignment may be TRBD1 or TRBD2 (5 bases each). Sequenced material: peripheral blood, taken at surgery. The receptor comes from a girl aged 2-9 years with Rasmussen encephalitis and intractable seizures. In nucleotides, the CDR3 is TGTGCCAGCAGTACGAGGGACGGCGCCTACGAGCAGTACTTC. Translating it yields CASSTRDGAYEQYF.